This is a list of T cell receptor beta chains from one sample in a study of response to subunit inactivated influenza vaccine. TCRdb re-derived calls from the RT-PCR reads in MiXCR, one entry per CDR3 protein. The sample comprises 400,000 to 650,000 distinct CDR3 sequences, roughly 7.9% of which are singletons, and around 12% rests with the top ten. Sample: PBMCs from blood, taken around 25 months after vaccination. The origin of the receptors is a man aged 50 to 69 who received an inactivated influenza vaccine. CDR3s include the opening cysteine and the closing phenylalanine or tryptophan. The order of the fields is CDR3 DNA, CDR3 protein, clone size, CDR3 length, V gene, D gene, J gene. A D gene is named only where the DNA matches it firmly. Size is omitted from some rows. Given values are once, few, many or a class for expanded clones.

TGCGCCAGCAGCTTGGTTTCGGGGTACAATGAGCAGTTCTTC,CASSLVSGYNEQFF,many,14,TRBV5-1,NA,TRBJ2-1
TGTGCCAGCAGTTTAAGACCCAAGGTCCAAAGCACAGATACGCAGTATTTT,CASSLRPKVQSTDTQYF,few,17,TRBV12-3/TRBV12-4,NA,TRBJ2-3
TGTGCCAGCGGGAGCGGGGGAGCCTCCTACAATGAGCAGTTCTTC,CASGSGGASYNEQFF,many,15,TRBV12-3/TRBV12-4,TRBD2,TRBJ2-1
TGCGCCAGCAGCCAAGGGGGGAGGGCGACAGATACGCAGTATTTT,CASSQGGRATDTQYF,many,15,TRBV4-1,TRBD2,TRBJ2-3
TGCAGTGCTAGTCCCGACAGGTACTATGGCTACACCTTC,CSASPDRYYGYTF,many,13,TRBV20-1,NA,TRBJ1-2
TGCGCCAGCAGCTTGGCTCGCGGGGTCCAAGAGACCCAGTACTTC,CASSLARGVQETQYF,many,15,TRBV5-1,NA,TRBJ2-5
TGTGCCAGCAGCCAAGATACGGGGTACGAGCAGTTCTTC,CASSQDTGYEQFF,few,13,TRBV4-2,NA,TRBJ2-1
TGCGCCAGCAGCCAACTGGGAACGAAATCCTACAATGAGCAGTTCTTC,CASSQLGTKSYNEQFF,many,16,TRBV4-1,NA,TRBJ2-1
TGTGCCAGCAGTTTAAGGACGGCGAACACTGAAGCTTTCTTT,CASSLRTANTEAFF,many,14,TRBV7-2,NA,TRBJ1-1
TGCAGTGCTAGAGATTGGGCGGGCACAGATACGCAGTATTTT,CSARDWAGTDTQYF,many,14,TRBV20-1,NA,TRBJ2-3
TGTGCCAGCAGTTTAGGTCGTGACTATGGCTACACCTTC,CASSLGRDYGYTF,many,13,TRBV12-3/TRBV12-4,NA,TRBJ1-2
TGTGCCAGCAGCCAAGGGGGGACAGTCCAAAAAGAGACCCAGTACTTC,CASSQGGTVQKETQYF,many,16,TRBV7-6,NA,TRBJ2-5
TGTGCCAGCAGTTTTGACAGAGCCAAAAACATTCAGTACTTC,CASSFDRAKNIQYF,few,14,TRBV12-3/TRBV12-4,NA,TRBJ2-4
TGTGCCAGCAGCGGGACAGGGGGGAAAGAGACCCAGTACTTC,CASSGTGGKETQYF,NA,14,TRBV2,TRBD1,TRBJ2-5
TGTGCCAGCAGTGCAACAGGGGTTTTCGGGGAGCTGTTTTTT,CASSATGVFGELFF,NA,14,TRBV12-3/TRBV12-4,TRBD1,TRBJ2-2
TGTGCCAGCAGCGTAGAAGCGAGTAGGTACGAGCAGTACTTC,CASSVEASRYEQYF,few,14,TRBV9,NA,TRBJ2-7
TGTGCCAGCAGCCTAAATAATGTGAACACTGAAGCTTTCTTT,CASSLNNVNTEAFF,few,14,TRBV14,NA,TRBJ1-1
TGTGCCACCAGTGCCACGACAGCTGGCTACACCTTC,CATSATTAGYTF,NA,12,TRBV24-1,NA,TRBJ1-2
TGTGCCAGCAGCCGGATAGCGCAACCAGATACGCAGTATTTT,CASSRIAQPDTQYF,few,14,TRBV7-2,NA,TRBJ2-3
TGTGCCATCAGTGAGTCGTTAATGGGGCAGCCTGGGGAGACCCAGTACTTC,CAISESLMGQPGETQYF,NA,17,TRBV10-3,NA,TRBJ2-5
TGTGCCAGCAGCCAATCGGGAGCGAGGGGAGGCAGGGGAGCTTTCTTT,CASSQSGARGGRGAFF,NA,16,TRBV3-1,NA,TRBJ1-1
TGTGCCAGCAGTTTAGGCAGCCTAGCCAAAAACATTCAGTACTTC,CASSLGSLAKNIQYF,many,15,TRBV28,NA,TRBJ2-4
TGTGCCAGCAGCTTAGACGGGGTCTCCTACAATGAGCAGTTCTTC,CASSLDGVSYNEQFF,NA,15,TRBV7-3,NA,TRBJ2-1
TGCAGCGTTGAGGGCAGGGGCGAGCAGTACTTC,CSVEGRGEQYF,NA,11,TRBV29-1,NA,TRBJ2-7
TGTGCCAGCACTGGGAGTTCTAACTATGGCTACACCTTC,CASTGSSNYGYTF,few,13,TRBV12-3/TRBV12-4,NA,TRBJ1-2
TGTGCCAGCAGCTTGACGCCCAGTCAAAGCACAGATACGCAGTATTTT,CASSLTPSQSTDTQYF,few,16,TRBV5-8,NA,TRBJ2-3
TGCGCCAGCAGCCCCCGGACAGGGATGAACACCGGGGAGCTGTTTTTT,CASSPRTGMNTGELFF,many,16,TRBV5-1,TRBD1,TRBJ2-2
TGTGCCAGCAGTCCCCAACCGGCAAATTACGAGCAGTACTTC,CASSPQPANYEQYF,NA,14,TRBV6-1,NA,TRBJ2-7
TGTGCCAGCACTGCAGGGGCTGAGCAGTTCTTC,CASTAGAEQFF,NA,11,TRBV7-2,NA,TRBJ2-1
TGTGCCAGCAACCTGGCTAGCGGCTTTGGGAATGAGCAGTTCTTC,CASNLASGFGNEQFF,NA,15,TRBV6-1,TRBD2,TRBJ2-1
TGTGCCAGCAGCTTAGATTTACCGGGTAGCACAGATACGCAGTATTTT,CASSLDLPGSTDTQYF,NA,16,TRBV11-2,NA,TRBJ2-3
TGTGCCAGCAGCTTTTCATCGGGGCGGGGGTTTCAGTTCTTC,CASSFSSGRGFQFF,NA,14,TRBV7-2,TRBD2,TRBJ2-1
TGTGCCAGCAGCCCTGGACTGCCTAATGAGCAGTTCTTC,CASSPGLPNEQFF,NA,13,TRBV6-1,NA,TRBJ2-1
TGTGCCAGCAGTTATACGGGAATTAACTACGAGCAGTACTTC,CASSYTGINYEQYF,NA,14,TRBV12-3/TRBV12-4,NA,TRBJ2-7
TGTGCCAGCAGTTTGAGTGAGCAGGCCTACGAGCAGTACTTC,CASSLSEQAYEQYF,few,14,TRBV12-3/TRBV12-4,NA,TRBJ2-7
TGTGCCACTGGACAGGGGACTGGACATGAGCAGTTCTTC,CATGQGTGHEQFF,many,13,TRBV7-2,TRBD1,TRBJ2-1
TGTGCCAGCAGCCAATGGCAAACCGCGAACACCGGGGAGCTGTTTTTT,CASSQWQTANTGELFF,many,16,TRBV5-5,NA,TRBJ2-2
TGCAGTCCCCGCCAGGGCGAGACCCAGTACTTC,CSPRQGETQYF,many,11,TRBV20-1,NA,TRBJ2-5